The next 32 T cell receptor beta chains were all read from a single sample in a study of blood T cell repertoires in COVID-19. TCRdb's table, derived via immunoSEQ multiplex PCR, lists solely in-frame clones and lacks some. The profile shows about 300,000 clones, approximately 90% of them singletons. Sequenced: peripheral blood. These receptors came from a woman aged 45-65 years with COVID-19, enrolled during active disease.

V and J are TRBV19 and TRBJ1-1, with 12 bases aligning to TRBD1. Germline values: CDR1 LNHDA, CDR2 SQIVND (reference sequence). The CDR3 runs to 17 residues. V was clipped by 6 bases and J by 1 base; unmatched bases: 9. CDR3 in amino acids: CASRILRDRGPNTEAFF. The CDR3 region has the DNA TGTGCCAGTAGGATACTTAGGGACAGGGGGCCGAACACTGAAGCTTTCTTT.

The chain recombines TRBV2 with TRBJ2-2, with D possibly matching TRBD1 (5 bases). Trimming shortened V by 4 bases and J by 6 bases, and 12 bases separated the two germline ends. Per the germline V gene, CDR1 is SNHLY and CDR2 is FYNNEI. The CDR3 runs to 14 residues. As DNA, the CDR3 is TGTGCCAGCAGTGGGCAGGGTAGAGCCGGGGAGCTGTTTTTT. This gives the protein CASSGQGRAGELFF.

The chain couples TRBV10-2 to TRBJ2-1; D might be TRBD2 (5 bases). Germline V gives CDR1 WSHSY, CDR2 SAAADI. This CDR3 comprises 12 residues. Trimming pared 4 bases from V and 10 bases from J, leaving 11 bases between. Here the CDR3 reads CASSVPGSEQFF. DNA for the CDR3: TGCGCCAGCAGTGTCCCGGGATCAGAGCAGTTCTTC.

The chain couples TRBV27 to TRBJ1-1, with D possibly being TRBD1 (5 bases). The CDR3 sequence is 14 residues long. The germline CDR1 and CDR2 sequences are MNHEY and SMNVEV (reference sequence). V was cut by 3 bases and J by 10 bases, with 18 bases left in between. CDR3 loop: CASSFRGVPGGAFF. The CDR3 DNA reads as TGTGCCAGCAGTTTCCGGGGGGTACCCGGCGGAGCTTTCTTT.

This chain links TRBV11-2 with TRBJ1-5; D remains unclear. The CDR3 contains 13 residues. Trimming took off 1 base at V and 5 bases at J, with 6 bases between the two ends. CDR1 and CDR2 (germline): SGHAT, FQNNGV. The CDR3 nucleotides are TGTGCCAGCAGCTTAGCGGGTTATCAGCCCCAGCATTTT. Its translation is CASSLAGYQPQHF.

This rearrangement joins TRBV6-2 or TRBV6-3 to TRBJ2-7, with D possibly matching TRBD2 (6 bases). CDR3 length: 14 amino acids. V was trimmed by 7 bases and J by 0 bases, leaving 13 bases between them. Germline V lookup: CDR1 MNHEY, CDR2 SVGEGT. CDR3 DNA: TGTGCCAGCACCCCGGCGGGAAGCTCCTACGAGCAGTACTTC. Translating it yields CASTPAGSSYEQYF.

The chain couples TRBV10-2 to TRBJ2-7; TRBD1 agrees at 7 bases. This CDR3 has 14 residues. Germline V CDR1 and CDR2: WSHSY, SAAADI. Trimming removed 6 bases from V and 1 base from J; junction bases left unmatched: 6. The CDR3 reads CASRKRTGSYEQYF. In DNA form, the CDR3 reads TGCGCCAGCAGGAAACGGACAGGATCCTACGAGCAGTACTTC.

This chain joins TRBV5-1 and TRBJ2-6; 8 positions match TRBD1. CDR1 and CDR2 from the germline V gene are SGHRS and YFSETQ. CDR3 length equals 17 residues. Unmatched junction bases numbered 10, after V lost 4 bases and J lost 4 bases. Here the CDR3 reads CASSPDRGVGGANVLTF. The CDR3 coding sequence is TGCGCCAGCAGCCCTGACAGGGGAGTAGGAGGGGCCAACGTCCTGACTTTC.

The rearrangement uses TRBV6-5 and TRBJ1-1; 12 bases align to TRBD1. Germline CDR1 is MNHEY and CDR2 is SVGAGI. The CDR3 is 16 residues long. V was pared by 4 bases and J by 10 bases, with 13 bases of the junction left unmatched. The CDR3 DNA reads TGTGCCAGCAGTTTACTTCCGGGACAGGGGGCGACCGGAGCTTTCTTT. It is translated as CASSLLPGQGATGAFF.

This chain links TRBV18 with TRBJ2-3; the D gene is possibly TRBD2 (6 bases). The ends were cut back, 3 bases at V and 3 bases at J, with 10 bases in the middle. This CDR3 is 14 amino acids long. Germline V gene data show CDR1 as KGHSH and CDR2 as LQKENI. The CDR3 DNA reads TGTGCCAGCTCACCGGGACTTCCTACAGATACGCAGTATTTT. This translates into CASSPGLPTDTQYF.

The chain links TRBV27 to TRBJ2-2; D may be TRBD1 (6 bases). CDR3 size: 14 residues. V lost 5 bases and J 7 bases, leaving 14 bases between the germline ends. Germline V gives CDR1 MNHEY, CDR2 SMNVEV (reference sequence). In nucleotides, the CDR3 is TGTGCCAGCAGTAAAAGGTGGGACAACGGGGAGCTGTTTTTT. As protein: CASSKRWDNGELFF.

The chain couples TRBV11-3 to TRBJ2-1; 9 nucleotides agree with TRBD2. The junction had 6 bases not matched to a gene; V was cut back by 0 bases and J by 3 bases. The germline V gene has CDR1 SGHNT and CDR2 YENEEA. The CDR3 sequence is 17 residues long. The CDR3 sequence: CASSLDLGSGSYNEQFF. For the CDR3, the DNA is TGTGCCAGCAGCTTAGATCTGGGTAGCGGGAGCTACAATGAGCAGTTCTTC.

The chain couples TRBV4-3 to TRBJ2-5, with a weak D call TRBD2 (6 bases). The CDR3 consists of 17 residues. V was cut by 2 bases and J by 5 bases, with 21 bases left in between. Germline-derived CDR1 and CDR2 are LGHNA and YSLEER. This chain's CDR3 is CASSQRRAGHPKETQYF. The DNA of the CDR3 is TGCGCCAGCAGCCAAAGGAGGGCCGGACATCCCAAGGAGACCCAGTACTTC.

The chain carries TRBV6-2 or TRBV6-3 and TRBJ1-5; 10 bases line up with TRBD1. Per germline, CDR1 MNHEY and CDR2 SVGEGT. V lost 4 bases to trimming and J lost 5 bases; unmatched junction nucleotides: 8. The CDR3 runs to 16 residues. The CDR3, as DNA: TGTGCCAGCAGTTCTCTCGGGACAGGGGAGTATCAGCCCCAGCATTTT. Its protein product is CASSSLGTGEYQPQHF.

This clone has a single count. The V and J genes are TRBV10-3 and TRBJ2-7; 8 bases are a match to TRBD2. Germline CDR1 reads ENHRY; CDR2 reads SYGVKD. After removal of 5 bases from V and 0 bases from J, the junction contained 9 bases not matched to a gene. The CDR3 contains 16 residues. The CDR3 sequence is CAISYGLAGSSYEQYF. The CDR3 DNA reads TGTGCCATCAGTTATGGGTTAGCGGGGTCCTCCTACGAGCAGTACTTC.

This clone was seen a single time. This chain connects TRBV2 to TRBJ1-5; D is possibly TRBD1 (5 bases). This CDR3 region has 15 residues. Trimming shortened V by 4 bases and J by 4 bases, and 14 bases separated the two germline ends. Looked up from germline, CDR1 is SNHLY and CDR2 is FYNNEI. CDR3 nucleotide sequence: TGTGCCAGCAGTGGGGGCCGGGGGAGAAATCAGCCCCAGCATTTT. This codes for CASSGGRGRNQPQHF. The full variable domain, in which reference TRBV2 and TRBJ1-5 provide the parts outside the CDR3, is EPEVTQTPSHQVTQMGQEVILRCVPISNHLYFYWYRQILGQKVEFLVSFYNNEISEKSEIFDDQFSVERPDGSNFTLKIRSTKLEDSAMYFCASSGGRGRNQPQHFGDGTRLSIL.

This clone was observed a handful of times. The same CDR3 is also encoded by other DNA sequences in this sample. CDR3 region: CASSLGEGFYEQYF. For the CDR3, the DNA is TGTGCCAGCAGCTTAGGAGAGGGTTTTTACGAGCAGTACTTC. The chain has TRBV7-9 and TRBJ2-7, with D perhaps matching TRBD2 (5 bases). The CDR3 loop spans 14 amino acids. The V gene's germline CDR1 is SEHNR and CDR2 FQNEAQ (reference sequence). Deletions cut 1 base from V and 4 bases from J, with 11 bases between.

CDR3 protein: CASTKASLYNEQFF. DNA of the CDR3: TGTGCCTCAACGAAGGCTAGCTTATACAATGAGCAGTTCTTC. The chain combines TRBV19 with TRBJ2-1; perhaps TRBD2 as D (5 bases). Trimming took off 11 bases at V and 4 bases at J, with 18 bases between the two ends. The length of the CDR3 is 14 residues. Germline V gene sequence: CDR1 LNHDA, CDR2 SQIVND (reference sequence).

The chain carries TRBV29-1 and TRBJ2-1, with 11 bases matching TRBD2. With 4 bases clipped from V and 6 bases from J, the junction kept 5 bases outside the gene matches. This CDR3 contains 14 residues. The V gene's germline CDR1 is SQVTM and CDR2 ANQGSEA. In DNA form, the CDR3 reads TGCAGCGTTGCCGGGACTAGCGGCTTCAATGAGCAGTTCTTC. It specifies CSVAGTSGFNEQFF.

V is TRBV30 and J is TRBJ2-2; TRBD1 agrees at 10 bases. The V and J ends lost 3 bases and 5 bases, in that order; junction bases with no gene match: 12. The length of the CDR3 is 17 residues. Germline values: CDR1 GTSNPN, CDR2 SVGIG (reference sequence). For the CDR3, the DNA is TGTGCCTGGAGACACGACAGGGGGCAACGGTGGACCGGGGAGCTGTTTTTT. Its protein product is CAWRHDRGQRWTGELFF.

This chain links TRBV3-1 (or the pseudogene TRBV3-2) with TRBJ2-2; D possibly corresponds to TRBD2 (6 bases). The CDR3 extends over 15 amino acids. With 7 bases removed from V and 0 bases from J, the gap between germline ends came to 12 bases. Germline V gene data show CDR1 as LGHDT and CDR2 as YNNKEL (reference sequence). The DNA of the CDR3 is TGTGCCAGCACCCCGGGACTGACGAACACCGGGGAGCTGTTTTTT. It yields the protein CASTPGLTNTGELFF.

The chain's CDR3 is CASSVGDRASYEQYF. CDR3 bases: TGTGCCAGCAGCGTAGGGGACAGGGCCTCCTACGAGCAGTACTTC. This chain uses TRBV9 with TRBJ2-7, with 9 bases fitting TRBD1. Trimming removed 0 bases from V and 0 bases from J; junction bases left unmatched: 1. Germline V gene sequence: CDR1 SGDLS, CDR2 YYNGEE. This CDR3 has 15 residues.

J is TRBJ1-1 and V is TRBV19; weak D call: TRBD1 (5 bases). With 3 bases removed from V and 3 bases from J, the gap between germline ends came to 20 bases. Germline V gene lookup returns CDR1 LNHDA and CDR2 SQIVND (reference sequence). CDR3 length: 17 amino acids. The CDR3 reads CASSISGGRLWDTEAFF. Written as DNA, the CDR3 is TGTGCCAGTAGTATTTCCGGGGGGAGGTTATGGGACACTGAAGCTTTCTTT.

The chain couples TRBV5-1 to TRBJ2-1; 7 bases align to TRBD2. V shed 8 bases, J shed 4 bases, and the junction held 12 bases outside the gene matches. Germline CDR1 SGHRS, CDR2 YFSETQ. CDR3 size: 15 residues. In nucleotides, the CDR3 is TGCGCCAGTCGGGGGAGGGCCCCAGGTTACAATGAGCAGTTCTTC. Encoded protein: CASRGRAPGYNEQFF.

The chain recombines TRBV6-5 with TRBJ2-7, with a tentative D call TRBD2 (6 bases). Trimming left V 5 bases short and J 3 bases short, with 11 bases between. The CDR3 totals 13 residues. The germline CDR1 and CDR2 sequences are MNHEY and SVGAGI. The CDR3: CASSLLRGYEQYF. The CDR3, as DNA: TGTGCCAGCAGTCTCTTGCGGGGCTACGAGCAGTACTTC.

The genes are TRBV6-2 or TRBV6-3 and TRBJ2-1, with D uncertain. The CDR3 runs to 13 residues. Germline CDR1 MNHEY, CDR2 SVGEGT. The V gene lost 3 bases and the J gene lost 10 bases, with 13 bases spanning the gap. CDR3 DNA: TGTGCCAGCAGTTATGACTCCTTCGGGGAGCAGTTCTTC. This translates into CASSYDSFGEQFF.

The rearrangement links TRBV29-1 to TRBJ1-2, with a possible D match to TRBD1 (5 bases). In germline, CDR1 is SQVTM, CDR2 ANQGSEA. This CDR3 is built from 13 residues. Trimming left V 2 bases short and J 2 bases short, with 9 bases between. The CDR3 DNA reads as TGCAGCGTTGAACCCGCAGGGAACTATGGCTACACCTTC. Translating gives CSVEPAGNYGYTF. The full variable domain, with the rest looked up from reference TRBV29-1 and TRBJ1-2, is SAVISQKPSRDICQRGTSLTIQCQVDSQVTMMFWYRQQPGQSLTLIATANQGSEATYESGFVIDKFPISRPNLTFSTLTVSNMSPEDSSIYLCSVEPAGNYGYTFGSGTRLTVV.

This clone was recorded only once. This chain connects TRBV2 to TRBJ1-1, with D perhaps TRBD1 (5 bases). V dropped 9 bases and J dropped 1 base, with 12 bases sitting between them. Looked up from germline, CDR1 is SNHLY and CDR2 is FYNNEI. This CDR3 is 13 amino acids long. CDR3 region: CARARGENTEAFF. CDR3 nucleotides: TGTGCCAGGGCGCGGGGCGAGAACACTGAAGCTTTCTTT.

This clone was seen only a few times. This chain uses TRBV30 with TRBJ1-2, with D unclear. Germline V CDR1 and CDR2: GTSNPN, SVGIG (reference sequence). The ends were cut back, 0 bases at V and 7 bases at J, with 6 bases in the middle. The CDR3 runs to 11 residues. The CDR3 DNA is TGTGCCTGGAGTGTACAAATTGGCTACACCTTC. It specifies CAWSVQIGYTF.

This chain uses TRBV4-3 with TRBJ2-1, with 13 bases lining up with TRBD2. The germline V gene has CDR1 LGHNA and CDR2 YSLEER. CDR3 length equals 15 residues. J gave up 5 bases and V 4 bases, and 2 bases lay outside the gene matches. The CDR3 loop is CASSLGTSGNNEQFF. CDR3 DNA sequence: TGCGCCAGCAGCCTAGGGACTAGCGGGAACAATGAGCAGTTCTTC.

J is TRBJ1-5 and V is TRBV7-8; possibly TRBD1 for D (6 bases). This CDR3 region has 15 residues. Germline V gene data show CDR1 as SGHVS and CDR2 as FQNEAQ. Between the trimmed V and J ends, which lost 5 bases and 0 bases, there was a span of 11 bases. This CDR3 reads CASSRTAISNQPQHF. The CDR3 nucleotides are TGTGCCAGCAGCCGGACAGCCATTAGCAATCAGCCCCAGCATTTT.

The rearrangement uses TRBV7-2 and TRBJ1-2; possible D gene TRBD1, 5 bases. V lost 5 bases and J 8 bases, leaving 15 bases between the germline ends. The CDR3 length is 13 residues. Germline V gene sequence: CDR1 SGHTA, CDR2 FQGNSA. Here the CDR3 DNA reads TGTGCCAGCAGCCCTCAATGGGGGGACGGCTACACCTTC. As protein: CASSPQWGDGYTF.